The 21 T cell receptor beta chains listed next were all sequenced from one sample in a study of long-term antiretroviral therapy in people with HIV. Researchers ran immunoSEQ v3.0 at survey level. Profiled with immunoSEQ multiplex PCR; TCRdb holds only in-frame clones, not every one. The sample carries fewer than 30,000 clones, approximately 80% recorded once. The source was unsorted PBMCs, collected nearly 2.9 years after starting antiretroviral therapy. These receptors originate from a young man with HIV.

This clone has a handful of counts. The genes are TRBV5-1 and TRBJ1-3, with D perhaps TRBD1 (5 bases). The V gene's germline CDR1 is SGHRS and CDR2 YFSETQ. The CDR3 contains 17 residues. Between the trimmed V and J ends, which lost 0 bases and 2 bases, there was a span of 15 bases. Here the CDR3 reads CASSLAGPRQPGNTIYF. The CDR3 DNA reads as TGCGCCAGCAGCTTGGCCGGTCCGAGACAGCCTGGAAACACCATATATTTT.

The rearrangement links TRBV4-3 to TRBJ2-1, with 14 bases that match TRBD2. The CDR3 sequence is 15 residues long. Germline CDR1 is LGHNA and CDR2 is YSLEER. With V trimmed by 0 bases and J by 12 bases, 4 bases remained unmatched. The CDR3, as DNA: TGCGCCAGCAGCCAAGATGGACTAGCGGGAGGCACGCAGTTCTTC. The encoded protein is CASSQDGLAGGTQFF.

The chain recombines TRBV27 with TRBJ1-5; D is undetermined. This CDR3 is built from 15 residues. Looked up from germline, CDR1 is MNHEY and CDR2 is SMNVEV (reference sequence). With 0 bases removed from V and 1 base from J, the gap between germline ends came to 7 bases. CDR3 sequence: CASSLSVGSNQPQHF. In DNA form, the CDR3 reads TGTGCCAGCAGTTTATCGGTGGGGAGCAATCAGCCCCAGCATTTT.

The V gene is TRBV27, the J gene TRBJ1-2; no reliable D call. V was pared by 5 bases and J by 3 bases, with 10 bases between. Per the germline V gene, CDR1 is MNHEY and CDR2 is SMNVEV (reference sequence). CDR3 length: 13 amino acids. This CDR3 reads CASSPQVHYGYTF. The CDR3, as DNA: TGTGCCAGCAGTCCCCAGGTGCACTATGGCTACACCTTC.

The chain has TRBV27 and TRBJ2-3, with a possible D match to TRBD1 (5 bases). Germline assignment: CDR1 MNHEY and CDR2 SMNVEV (reference sequence). Trimming stripped 7 bases from V and 6 bases from J, with 8 bases between. This CDR3 has 11 amino acids. The CDR3 here is CASIKGDTQYF. CDR3 sequence (DNA): TGTGCCAGCATTAAGGGGGATACGCAGTATTTT.

This rearrangement joins TRBV5-1 to TRBJ2-5, with TRBD1 as a possible D gene (6 bases). V dropped 3 bases and J dropped 5 bases, with 14 bases sitting between them. This CDR3 spans 14 amino acids. Per germline, CDR1 SGHRS and CDR2 YFSETQ. CDR3 sequence reads: CASSSRTAMETQYF. The CDR3 DNA reads TGCGCCAGCAGCTCCCGGACAGCTATGGAGACCCAGTACTTC.

V gene TRBV6-6 combines with J gene TRBJ2-3; D is unresolved. V lost 6 bases and J 6 bases, leaving 10 bases between the germline ends. The length of the CDR3 is 12 residues. Germline assignment: CDR1 MNHNY and CDR2 SVGAGI (reference sequence). Written as DNA, the CDR3 is TGTGCCAGCAGCGACTTAGGGGATACGCAGTATTTT. Amino acid sequence: CASSDLGDTQYF.

The chain carries TRBV6-4 and TRBJ2-1; 15 bases are a match to TRBD2. There are 15 residues in the CDR3. Germline V gene lookup returns CDR1 MRHNA and CDR2 SNTAGT. V lost 4 bases, J lost 6 bases, and 1 base stayed unmatched. CDR3 sequence: CASSGTSGGANEQFF. CDR3 nucleotides: TGTGCCAGCAGTGGGACTAGCGGGGGGGCCAATGAGCAGTTCTTC.

This rearrangement joins TRBV4-1 to TRBJ2-2, with D possibly called TRBD1 or TRBD2 (5 bases each). This CDR3 comprises 17 residues. V gave up 3 bases and J gave up 6 bases, with 20 bases separating them. Germline CDR1 reads MGHRA; CDR2 reads YSYEKL. CDR3 residues: CASSQNDRHRGAGELFF. The CDR3 bases are TGCGCCAGCAGCCAGAACGACCGACACCGAGGGGCCGGGGAGCTGTTTTTT.

The chain employs TRBV13 and TRBJ2-1; the match to TRBD1 covers 7 bases. The CDR3 contains 17 residues. V was pared by 6 bases and J by 3 bases, with 14 bases of the junction left unmatched. The V gene's germline CDR1 is PRHDT and CDR2 FYEKMQ (reference sequence). CDR3: CASRRTQGGIIYNEQFF. The CDR3 DNA sequence: TGTGCCAGCAGGAGGACACAAGGGGGCATTATCTACAATGAGCAGTTCTTC.

The rearrangement uses TRBV19 and TRBJ1-2; a weak D match, TRBD1 (6 bases). The CDR3 contains 14 residues. Trimming cost V 6 bases and J 6 bases, with 17 bases left between them. Germline V CDR1 and CDR2: LNHDA, SQIVND (reference sequence). The CDR3 reads CASSSQTGGDGYTF. In nucleotides, the CDR3 is TGTGCCAGTAGCAGCCAAACCGGGGGCGATGGCTACACCTTC.

J is TRBJ1-1 and V is TRBV7-2; no firm D call. From germline, CDR1 is SGHTA and CDR2 FQGNSA. The CDR3 covers 13 residues. Trimming stripped 2 bases from V and 3 bases from J, with 7 bases between. The CDR3 loop is CASSLRWDTEAFF. The CDR3 DNA reads as TGTGCCAGCAGCTTACGGTGGGACACTGAAGCTTTCTTT. The whole variable domain, filled in from reference TRBV7-2 and TRBJ1-1, reads GAGVSQSPSNKVTEKGKDVELRCDPISGHTALYWYRQSLGQGLEFLIYFQGNSAPDKSGLPSDRFSAERTGGSVSTLTIQRTQQEDSAVYLCASSLRWDTEAFFGQGTRLTVV.

This sequence joins TRBV10-3 and TRBJ2-1, with 12 nucleotides matching TRBD2. The CDR3 runs to 15 residues. The ends lost 2 bases at V and 7 bases at J; junction bases unmatched: 3. Per the germline V gene, CDR1 is ENHRY and CDR2 is SYGVKD. The CDR3 protein is CAISEPGLAGNEQFF. Written as DNA, the CDR3 is TGTGCCATCAGTGAGCCGGGACTAGCGGGTAATGAGCAGTTCTTC.

The chain joins TRBV19 to TRBJ1-1; weak D call: TRBD1 (5 bases). V lost 2 bases, J lost 3 bases, and 19 bases lay in between. The CDR3 totals 17 residues. Germline V gene data show CDR1 as LNHDA and CDR2 as SQIVND (reference sequence). The CDR3 region is CASSIRATGVGDTEAFF. CDR3 coding DNA: TGTGCCAGTAGTATACGGGCCACCGGTGTGGGGGACACTGAAGCTTTCTTT. The full variable domain, with the rest looked up from reference TRBV19 and TRBJ1-1, is DGGITQSPKYLFRKEGQNVTLSCEQNLNHDAMYWYRQDPGQGLRLIYYSQIVNDFQKGDIAEGYSVSREKKESFPLTVTSAQKNPTAFYLCASSIRATGVGDTEAFFGQGTRLTVV.

This clone was seen a single time. The gene calls are TRBV7-2 and TRBJ2-7, with TRBD2 identical over 9 bases. The CDR3 runs to 15 residues. Losses at the gene ends were 1 base for V and 3 bases for J; bases not matched to a gene: 4. CDR1 and CDR2 (germline): SGHTA, FQGNSA. CDR3 DNA: TGTGCCAGCAGCTTAGAACTAGCGGGCGGCTACGAGCAGTACTTC. It translates to CASSLELAGGYEQYF.

This clone showed up just once. The gene calls are TRBV30 and TRBJ2-6; TRBD2 might be the D (6 bases). Trimming removed 6 bases at V and 4 bases at J, with 7 bases between. From germline, CDR1 is GTSNPN and CDR2 SVGIG (reference sequence). The CDR3 is 12 residues long. The CDR3 spells CACRGGANVLTF. CDR3 nucleotide sequence: TGTGCCTGCCGGGGGGGGGCCAACGTCCTGACTTTC.

J is TRBJ1-6 and V is TRBV21-1. TRBV21-1 is tagged as a pseudogene. The CDR3 covers 16 residues. The CDR3 region is CASSKDRSSYNSPLHF. CDR3 coding DNA: TGTGCCAGCAGCAAAGATCGGAGCTCCTATAATTCACCCCTCCACTTT.

The chain employs TRBV19 and TRBJ1-4, with D unclear. The germline gives CDR1 LNHDA, CDR2 SQIVND (reference sequence). This CDR3 has 14 residues. V was shortened by 1 base and J by 5 bases, with 8 bases between the two germline ends. CDR3 sequence: CASSIGNRNEKLFF. DNA for the CDR3: TGTGCCAGTAGTATAGGGAATCGGAATGAAAAACTGTTTTTT.

The chain is built from TRBV6-5 and TRBJ1-2, with D possibly matching TRBD1 (5 bases). The CDR3 sequence is 11 residues long. Trimming removed 7 bases at V and 5 bases at J, with 8 bases between. Germline values: CDR1 MNHEY, CDR2 SVGAGI. This CDR3 is CASKTGYGYTF. DNA for the CDR3: TGTGCCAGCAAAACAGGATATGGCTACACCTTC.

The V call is TRBV6-1, the J call TRBJ2-1, with a tentative D call TRBD1 (5 bases). Germline assignment: CDR1 MNHNS and CDR2 SASEGT. The CDR3 extends over 13 amino acids. V was clipped by 3 bases and J by 9 bases, with 12 bases between them. The CDR3 sequence: CASSDGASSEQFF. CDR3 coding DNA: TGTGCCAGCAGTGATGGGGCGAGTAGTGAGCAGTTCTTC.

This chain connects TRBV5-5 to TRBJ1-5, with a possible D match to TRBD1 (6 bases). Germline V gene sequence: CDR1 SGHKS, CDR2 YYEKEE (reference sequence). V shed 0 bases and J shed 3 bases, with 10 bases lying between them. The CDR3 runs to 15 residues. The CDR3 protein is CASSLDGQHNQPQHF. The DNA for the CDR3 is TGTGCCAGCAGCTTGGATGGACAGCACAATCAGCCCCAGCATTTT.